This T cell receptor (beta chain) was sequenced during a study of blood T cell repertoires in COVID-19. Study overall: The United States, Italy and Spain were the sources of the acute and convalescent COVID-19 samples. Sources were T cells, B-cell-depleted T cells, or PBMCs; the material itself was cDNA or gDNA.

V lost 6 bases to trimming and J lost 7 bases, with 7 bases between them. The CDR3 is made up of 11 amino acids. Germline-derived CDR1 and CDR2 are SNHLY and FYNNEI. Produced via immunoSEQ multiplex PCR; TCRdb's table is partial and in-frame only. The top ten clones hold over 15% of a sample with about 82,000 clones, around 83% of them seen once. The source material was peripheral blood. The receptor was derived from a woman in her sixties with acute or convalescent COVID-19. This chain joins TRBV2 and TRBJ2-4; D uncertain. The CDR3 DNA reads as TGTGCCAGCAGGGAGTTGAACATTCAGTACTTC. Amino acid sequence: CASRELNIQYF.